The text below deals with one TCR beta chain. These data belong to a study of cytomegalovirus exposure and HLA in healthy donors. This CDR3 has 15 amino acids. The germline V gene encodes CDR1 SGHKS and CDR2 YYEKEE (reference sequence). J was trimmed by 3 bases and V by 0 bases; bases with no gene match: 3. The PCR employed 60 Vbeta primers together with 13 Jbeta primers. TCRdb's table, derived via immunoSEQ multiplex PCR, lists solely in-frame clones and lacks some. The sample has approximately 140,000 clones; approximately 70% are singletons. The clonotype was recovered from a human donor in good health. The V call is TRBV5-5, the J call TRBJ1-3; 7 bases match TRBD1. Sequenced: PBMCs. In DNA form, the CDR3 reads TGTGCCAGCAGCTTGGAGGGGGCGGGTGGAAACACCATATATTTT. Protein: CASSLEGAGGNTIYF.